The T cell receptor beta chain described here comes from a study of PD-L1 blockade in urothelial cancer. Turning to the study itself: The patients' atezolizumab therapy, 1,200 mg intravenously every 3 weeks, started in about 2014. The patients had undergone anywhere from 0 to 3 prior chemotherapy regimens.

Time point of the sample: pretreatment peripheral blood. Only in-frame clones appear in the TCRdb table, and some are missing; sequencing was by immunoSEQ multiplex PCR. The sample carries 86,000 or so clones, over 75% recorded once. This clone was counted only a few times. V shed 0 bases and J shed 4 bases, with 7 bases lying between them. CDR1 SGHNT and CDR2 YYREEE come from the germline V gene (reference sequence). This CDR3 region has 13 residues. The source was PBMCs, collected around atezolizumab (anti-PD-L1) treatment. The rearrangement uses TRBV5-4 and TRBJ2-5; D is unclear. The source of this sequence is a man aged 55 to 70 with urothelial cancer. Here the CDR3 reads CASSLVTGETQYF. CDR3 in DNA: TGTGCCAGCAGCTTGGTGACGGGAGAGACCCAGTACTTC.